These 30 T cell receptor beta chains originate from one sample sequenced in a study of OX40 agonist ivuxolimab in advanced cancers. The method behind the library was the immunoSEQ multiplex PCR assay. Held by TCRdb, this immuneACCESS table contains in-frame sequences only and omits some clones. Under half of the omission traces to an unresolved V gene where checked; the cause of the rest is unknown. The sample yields about 64,000 clones; over 75% were counted once. Roughly an eighth of the sample lies in the top ten. The source material was CD4+ or CD8+ T cells sorted from blood, sampled in a trial of the OX40 agonist ivuxolimab. These receptors all stem from an adult with an advanced solid tumor such as melanoma, head and neck, liver or kidney cancer.

The chain combines TRBV28 with TRBJ2-6; D remains ambiguous. Germline loops: CDR1 MDHEN, CDR2 SYDVKM. The CDR3 loop spans 16 amino acids. V lost 6 bases, J lost 1 base, and 13 bases lay in between. CDR3 nucleotide sequence: TGTGCCAGCAGAGAAGACGTGTCTTCTGGGGCCAACGTCCTGACTTTC. Residues: CASREDVSSGANVLTF.

CDR3: CASSSGTRNYEQYF. The CDR3 DNA reads TGTGCCAGCAGTTCCGGGACTAGAAACTACGAGCAGTACTTC. The V and J genes are TRBV27 and TRBJ2-7, with 8 bases fitting TRBD2. V trimming: 4 bases; J trimming: 3 bases; junction bases outside the gene matches: 5. This CDR3 is 14 amino acids long. Germline CDR1 is MNHEY and CDR2 is SMNVEV (reference sequence).

V usage is TRBV5-1 and J usage is TRBJ2-7; D unresolved. V was pared by 0 bases and J by 5 bases, with 6 bases between. CDR3 size: 12 residues. From germline, CDR1 is SGHRS and CDR2 YFSETQ. CDR3 in DNA: TGCGCCAGCAGCTTGGGGGCGGACGAGCAGTACTTC. Amino acid sequence: CASSLGADEQYF.

As to this clone: This sample includes further DNA sequences coding for the same CDR3. V is TRBV28 and J is TRBJ1-5; no clear D gene. Germline V gene lookup returns CDR1 MDHEN and CDR2 SYDVKM. The CDR3 has 15 residues. V gave up 3 bases and J gave up 7 bases, with 16 bases separating them. The CDR3 DNA sequence: TGTGCCAGCAGTTTGGGTGGGCAGCGAACCCAGCCCCAGCATTTT. This translates into CASSLGGQRTQPQHF.

V is TRBV15 and J is TRBJ2-7, with TRBD2 identical over 10 bases. The CDR3 extends over 16 amino acids. Germline V gene data show CDR1 as LNHNV and CDR2 as YYDKDF (reference sequence). V lost 3 bases and J lost 3; bases outside the gene matches: 8. The DNA for the CDR3 is TGTGCCACCAGCAGTGGGGTACTAGCGGGGAACTACGAGCAGTACTTC. Amino acids: CATSSGVLAGNYEQYF.

J is TRBJ2-6 and V is TRBV10-2; D unclear. Germline assignment: CDR1 WSHSY and CDR2 SAAADI. The CDR3 covers 12 residues. V was pared by 10 bases and J by 2 bases, with 6 bases between. The CDR3 sequence is CATTAGANVLTF. CDR3 DNA sequence: TGCGCCACCACCGCTGGGGCCAACGTCCTGACTTTC.

This sequence joins TRBV4-1 and TRBJ2-7, with 12 nucleotides matching TRBD1. The germline CDR1 and CDR2 sequences are MGHRA and YSYEKL. The junction had 4 bases not matched to a gene; V was cut back by 1 base and J by 6 bases. CDR3 length: 15 residues. The CDR3 nucleotides read TGCGCCAGCAGCCAAGCCGGGACAGGGGGCAGCGAGCAGTACTTC. Its translation: CASSQAGTGGSEQYF.

This rearrangement joins TRBV27 to TRBJ2-7; 7 bases match TRBD1. This CDR3 is 15 amino acids long. From germline, CDR1 is MNHEY and CDR2 SMNVEV (reference sequence). J was trimmed by 2 bases and V by 6 bases; bases with no gene match: 10. The CDR3 DNA reads as TGTGCCAGCAGCACCAATATCGACAGGGCCTACGAGCAGTACTTC. Residues: CASSTNIDRAYEQYF.

V usage is TRBV28 and J usage is TRBJ2-3; maybe TRBD2 (5 bases). The CDR3 is made up of 15 amino acids. Germline V gene data show CDR1 as MDHEN and CDR2 as SYDVKM. V dropped 3 bases and J dropped 2 bases, with 12 bases sitting between them. DNA of the CDR3: TGTGCCAGCAGTTTTAGCGACCAGAACACAGATACGCAGTATTTT. It codes for CASSFSDQNTDTQYF.

This chain connects TRBV7-9 to TRBJ2-5, with unresolved D. Germline V CDR1 and CDR2: SEHNR, FQNEAQ (reference sequence). V lost 7 bases and J 4 bases, leaving 13 bases between the germline ends. This CDR3 contains 13 residues. CDR3 bases: TGTGCCAGCACTTTGATTAGCTTAGAGACCCAGTACTTC. The encoded protein is CASTLISLETQYF.

This sequence joins TRBV15 and TRBJ2-1; no clear D gene. In germline, CDR1 is LNHNV, CDR2 YYDKDF (reference sequence). V lost 9 bases and J lost 6, with 15 bases in between. CDR3 length equals 13 residues. The CDR3 protein is CATQPGYVNEQFF. The CDR3, as DNA: TGTGCCACTCAGCCTGGCTATGTCAATGAGCAGTTCTTC.

This rearrangement joins TRBV5-1 to TRBJ2-1; 9 nucleotides align to TRBD2. Germline lookup yields CDR1 SGHRS and CDR2 YFSETQ. This CDR3 spans 15 amino acids. Losses at the gene ends were 3 bases for V and 4 bases for J; bases not matched to a gene: 5. The chain's CDR3 is CASSWAGGMYNEQFF. The CDR3 DNA sequence: TGCGCCAGCAGCTGGGCGGGAGGGATGTACAATGAGCAGTTCTTC.

In the case of this clone: Distinct nucleotide sequences in the sample also encode this CDR3. This chain connects TRBV4-1 to TRBJ2-7; D possibly corresponds to TRBD1 (5 bases). The CDR3 has 14 amino acids. Germline V lookup: CDR1 MGHRA, CDR2 YSYEKL. V was clipped by 1 base and J by 1 base, with 8 bases between them. The CDR3 loop is CASSQVQGSYEQYF. The CDR3 DNA sequence: TGCGCCAGCAGCCAAGTGCAGGGTTCCTACGAGCAGTACTTC.

The chain links TRBV5-5 to TRBJ2-7; D perhaps matches TRBD2 (6 bases). This CDR3 contains 15 residues. The germline V gene has CDR1 SGHKS and CDR2 YYEKEE (reference sequence). Trimming stripped 1 base from V and 0 bases from J, with 11 bases between. The CDR3 protein is CASSLTSSFSYEQYF. The CDR3 DNA reads TGTGCCAGCAGCTTGACTAGCTCTTTCTCCTACGAGCAGTACTTC.

The chain recombines TRBV27 with TRBJ2-4; the match to TRBD2 covers 7 bases. CDR3 length: 16 amino acids. CDR1 is MNHEY, CDR2 SMNVEV, per germline (reference sequence). V shed 6 bases, J shed 1 base, and the junction held 9 bases outside the gene matches. CDR3 bases: TGTGCCAGCAGACTGTGGGCTAGCGGCGCCAAAAACATTCAGTACTTC. The encoded protein is CASRLWASGAKNIQYF.

The rearrangement links TRBV19 to TRBJ2-2; possible D gene TRBD1, 6 bases. Germline CDR1 and CDR2: LNHDA and SQIVND (reference sequence). V was clipped by 6 bases and J by 8 bases, with 19 bases between them. The CDR3 consists of 15 residues. This CDR3 is CASSYGTLGFGELFF. The CDR3 DNA reads as TGTGCCAGTAGCTACGGGACACTGGGGTTTGGGGAGCTGTTTTTT.

The chain has TRBV7-9 and TRBJ2-7, with D tentatively TRBD1 (5 bases). Between the trimmed V and J ends, which lost 1 base and 6 bases, there was a span of 13 bases. This CDR3 is built from 14 residues. Germline V lookup: CDR1 SEHNR, CDR2 FQNEAQ (reference sequence). CDR3 in amino acids: CASSLGAGHGEQYF. CDR3 nucleotide sequence: TGTGCCAGCAGCTTAGGCGCAGGGCACGGCGAGCAGTACTTC.

The rearrangement links TRBV7-9 to TRBJ2-7, with no clear D. The germline V gene encodes CDR1 SEHNR and CDR2 FQNEAQ (reference sequence). The ends were cut back, 5 bases at V and 4 bases at J, with 15 bases in the middle. There are 14 residues in the CDR3. The CDR3 DNA follows: TGTGCCAGCAGCGAAGAAACGACACATTACGAGCAGTACTTC. Translating it yields CASSEETTHYEQYF. The full variable domain, its missing parts supplied by reference TRBV7-9 and TRBJ2-7, is DTGVSQNPRHKITKRGQNVTFRCDPISEHNRLYWYRQTLGQGPEFLTYFQNEAQLEKSRLLSDRFSAERPKGSFSTLEIQRTEQGDSAMYLCASSEETTHYEQYFGPGTRLTVT.

The chain employs TRBV27 and TRBJ2-7; tentatively, D is TRBD2 (7 bases). CDR1 is MNHEY and CDR2 is SMNVEV in the germline V gene (reference sequence). The CDR3 consists of 15 residues. The V end lost 2 bases, the J end lost 2 bases, and 13 bases lay between the germline ends. The CDR3 protein is CASSLRGAPTYEQYF. In DNA, the CDR3 is TGTGCCAGCAGTTTACGGGGGGCCCCTACCTACGAGCAGTACTTC.

This sequence joins TRBV11-2 and TRBJ1-2, with D possibly being TRBD1 (6 bases). The length of the CDR3 is 15 residues. V was clipped by 0 bases and J by 3 bases, with 11 bases between them. Germline CDR1 reads SGHAT; CDR2 reads FQNNGV. The CDR3 spells CASSLDFRGDYGYTF. The CDR3 DNA reads TGTGCCAGCAGCTTAGATTTCAGGGGTGACTATGGCTACACCTTC.

The chain uses TRBV7-9 and TRBJ1-3; D is possibly TRBD1 (6 bases). V was cut by 1 base and J by 4 bases, with 14 bases left in between. CDR3 length: 16 amino acids. Germline loops: CDR1 SEHNR, CDR2 FQNEAQ (reference sequence). The CDR3: CASSLGVQGQGNTIYF. CDR3 nucleotides: TGTGCCAGCAGCTTAGGGGTACAGGGCCAAGGAAACACCATATATTTT.

The V and J genes are TRBV10-1 and TRBJ2-2, with D uncertain. The CDR3 runs 14 residues. The V gene's germline CDR1 is WNHNN and CDR2 SYGVQD (reference sequence). V lost 3 bases, J lost 1 base, and 6 bases lay in between. As DNA, the CDR3 is TGCGCCAGCAGTGACCGGTTGAACACCGGGGAGCTGTTTTTT. Residues: CASSDRLNTGELFF.

The chain joins TRBV10-2 to TRBJ1-2; D may be TRBD1 (6 bases). Germline V gene lookup returns CDR1 WSHSY and CDR2 SAAADI. The CDR3 covers 14 residues. V gave up 1 base and J gave up 3 bases, with 9 bases separating them. The CDR3 DNA reads TGCGCCAGCAGTGAGTGGGGGCCCGACTATGGCTACACCTTC. It is translated as CASSEWGPDYGYTF.

The rearrangement uses TRBV6-5 and TRBJ1-5; TRBD1 aligns across 10 bases. V lost 6 bases, J lost 3 bases, and 5 bases stayed unmatched. Germline lookup yields CDR1 MNHEY and CDR2 SVGAGI. The CDR3 sequence is 15 residues long. The CDR3 protein is CASRATGGYNQPQHF. CDR3 sequence (DNA): TGTGCCAGCAGAGCGACAGGGGGCTACAATCAGCCCCAGCATTTT.

This CDR3 is CASSSIGRPYEQYF. The CDR3 nucleotides read TGTGCCAGCAGTTCAATCGGGCGCCCCTACGAGCAGTACTTC. The chain uses TRBV27 and TRBJ2-7; D unclear. This CDR3 contains 14 residues. V was trimmed by 4 bases and J by 2 bases, leaving 12 bases between them. Germline CDR1 and CDR2: MNHEY and SMNVEV (reference sequence).

Details on this clone: Other DNA sequences within the sample encode an identical CDR3. The chain uses TRBV27 and TRBJ2-7; 7 bases match TRBD2. Trimming cost V 5 bases and J 2 bases; bases outside gene matches: 3. The germline V gene has CDR1 MNHEY and CDR2 SMNVEV (reference sequence). CDR3 length equals 13 residues. CDR3 amino acids: CASSLGLAYEQYF. Here the CDR3 DNA reads TGTGCCAGCAGTCTAGGACTAGCCTACGAGCAGTACTTC.

The chain couples TRBV6-4 to TRBJ2-7, with D unclear. V was cut by 8 bases and J by 1 base, with 15 bases left in between. The CDR3 length is 14 residues. CDR1 is MRHNA, CDR2 SNTAGT, per germline. CDR3 sequence (DNA): TGTGCCAGCGGCAGTCTATGTGGGTCCTACGAGCAGTACTTC. Its protein is CASGSLCGSYEQYF.

The genes are TRBV19 and TRBJ2-1; 8 bases map to TRBD1. After removal of 1 base from V and 6 bases from J, the junction contained 5 bases not matched to a gene. This CDR3 region has 15 residues. Germline assignment: CDR1 LNHDA and CDR2 SQIVND (reference sequence). CDR3 sequence reads: CASSIGTGMANEQFF. CDR3 nucleotide sequence: TGTGCCAGTAGTATAGGGACAGGGATGGCCAATGAGCAGTTCTTC. The variable domain in full, completed from reference TRBV19 and TRBJ2-1, reads DGGITQSPKYLFRKEGQNVTLSCEQNLNHDAMYWYRQDPGQGLRLIYYSQIVNDFQKGDIAEGYSVSREKKESFPLTVTSAQKNPTAFYLCASSIGTGMANEQFFGPGTRLTVL.

The rearrangement joins TRBV27 to TRBJ1-1; D not resolved. Germline V gene lookup returns CDR1 MNHEY and CDR2 SMNVEV (reference sequence). This CDR3 has 12 residues. Between the trimmed V and J ends, which lost 4 bases and 8 bases, there was a span of 11 bases. The CDR3 sequence: CASSSPMREAFF. CDR3 in DNA: TGTGCCAGCAGTTCCCCGATGAGGGAAGCTTTCTTT.

The chain couples TRBV15 to TRBJ1-1; D uncertain. The length of the CDR3 is 15 residues. Germline CDR1 reads LNHNV; CDR2 reads YYDKDF (reference sequence). V was trimmed by 5 bases and J by 4 bases, leaving 17 bases between them. The CDR3 coding sequence is TGTGCCACCAGCGACCACCGAAAGGTGGGCACTGAAGCTTTCTTT. It codes for CATSDHRKVGTEAFF.